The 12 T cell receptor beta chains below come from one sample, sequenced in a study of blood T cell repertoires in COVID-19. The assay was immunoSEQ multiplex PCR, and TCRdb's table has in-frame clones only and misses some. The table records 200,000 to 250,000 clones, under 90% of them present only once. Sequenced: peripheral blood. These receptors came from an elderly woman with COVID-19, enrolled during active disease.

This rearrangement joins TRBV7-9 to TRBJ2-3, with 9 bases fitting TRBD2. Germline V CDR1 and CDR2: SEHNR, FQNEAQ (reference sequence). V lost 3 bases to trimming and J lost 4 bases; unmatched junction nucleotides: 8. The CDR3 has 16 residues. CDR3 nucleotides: TGTGCCAGCAGCTTGATGCGGGGGGGCCAGTCAGATACGCAGTATTTT. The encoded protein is CASSLMRGGQSDTQYF.

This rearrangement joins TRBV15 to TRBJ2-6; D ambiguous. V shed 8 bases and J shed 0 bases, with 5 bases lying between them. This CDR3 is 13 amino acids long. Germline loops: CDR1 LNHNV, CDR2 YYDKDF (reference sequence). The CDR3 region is CATGLSGANVLTF. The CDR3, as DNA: TGTGCCACCGGGCTCTCTGGGGCCAACGTCCTGACTTTC.

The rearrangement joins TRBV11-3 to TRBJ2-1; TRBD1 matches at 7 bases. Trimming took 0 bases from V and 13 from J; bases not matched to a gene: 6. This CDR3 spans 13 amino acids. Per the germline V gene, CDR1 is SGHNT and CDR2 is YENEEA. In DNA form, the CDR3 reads TGTGCCAGCAGCTTAGATGGGACAGCCGTCCAGTTCTTC. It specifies CASSLDGTAVQFF.

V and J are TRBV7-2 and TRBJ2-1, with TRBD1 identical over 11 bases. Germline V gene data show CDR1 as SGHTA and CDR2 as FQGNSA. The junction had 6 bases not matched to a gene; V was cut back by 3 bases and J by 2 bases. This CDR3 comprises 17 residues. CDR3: CASSLVGTGGTYNEQFF. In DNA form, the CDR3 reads TGTGCCAGCAGCTTGGTGGGGACAGGGGGAACCTACAATGAGCAGTTCTTC.

CDR3 sequence (DNA): TGTGCCAGCAGCTTAGAGCGCGGGGGCACCTACGAGCAGTACTTC. It specifies CASSLERGGTYEQYF. The rearrangement links TRBV7-8 to TRBJ2-7; TRBD2 is a possible D gene (7 bases). CDR3 length: 15 residues. V was trimmed by 1 base and J by 2 bases, leaving 12 bases between them. Germline V lookup: CDR1 SGHVS, CDR2 FQNEAQ.

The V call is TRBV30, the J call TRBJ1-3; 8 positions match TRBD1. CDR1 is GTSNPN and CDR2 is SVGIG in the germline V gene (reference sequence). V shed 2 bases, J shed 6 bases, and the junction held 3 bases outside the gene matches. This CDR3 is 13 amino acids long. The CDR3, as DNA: TGTGCCTGGAGTAGACAGGGGACAAACACCATATATTTT. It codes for CAWSRQGTNTIYF.

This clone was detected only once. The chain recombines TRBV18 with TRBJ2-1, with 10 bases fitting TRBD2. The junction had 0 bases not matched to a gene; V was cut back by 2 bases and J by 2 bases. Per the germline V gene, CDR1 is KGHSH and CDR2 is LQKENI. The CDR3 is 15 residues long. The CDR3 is CASSPTSGAYNEQFF. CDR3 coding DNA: TGTGCCAGCTCACCAACTAGCGGGGCCTACAATGAGCAGTTCTTC.

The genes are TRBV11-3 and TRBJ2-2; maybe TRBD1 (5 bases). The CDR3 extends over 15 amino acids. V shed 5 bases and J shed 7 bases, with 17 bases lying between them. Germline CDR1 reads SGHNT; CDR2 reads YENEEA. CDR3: CASSKDAGLNGELFF. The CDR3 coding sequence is TGTGCCAGCAGCAAAGACGCAGGGTTGAACGGGGAGCTGTTTTTT.

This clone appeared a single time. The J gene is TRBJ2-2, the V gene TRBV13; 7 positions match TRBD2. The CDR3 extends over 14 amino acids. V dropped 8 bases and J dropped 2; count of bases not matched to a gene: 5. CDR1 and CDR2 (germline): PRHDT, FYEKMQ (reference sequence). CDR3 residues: CASRSGANTGELFF. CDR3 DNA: TGTGCCAGCCGAAGCGGGGCAAACACCGGGGAGCTGTTTTTT.

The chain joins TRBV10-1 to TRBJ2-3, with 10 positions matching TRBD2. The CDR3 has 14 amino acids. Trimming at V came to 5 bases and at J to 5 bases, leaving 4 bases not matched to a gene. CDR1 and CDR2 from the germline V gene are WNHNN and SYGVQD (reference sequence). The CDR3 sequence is CASSSGGAGDTQYF. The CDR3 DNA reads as TGCGCCAGCAGTAGCGGGGGGGCCGGAGATACGCAGTATTTT.

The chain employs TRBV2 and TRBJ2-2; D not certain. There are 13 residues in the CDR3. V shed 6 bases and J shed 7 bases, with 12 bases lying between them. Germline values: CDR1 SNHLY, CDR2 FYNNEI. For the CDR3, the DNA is TGTGCCAGCAGGATTACAGAATACGGGGAGCTGTTTTTT. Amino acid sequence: CASRITEYGELFF.

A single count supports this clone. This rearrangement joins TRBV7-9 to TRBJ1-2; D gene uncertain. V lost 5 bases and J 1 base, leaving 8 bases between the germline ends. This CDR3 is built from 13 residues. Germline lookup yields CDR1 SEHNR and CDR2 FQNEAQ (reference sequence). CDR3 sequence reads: CASSPVYNYGYTF. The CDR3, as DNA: TGTGCCAGCAGCCCGGTTTATAACTATGGCTACACCTTC.